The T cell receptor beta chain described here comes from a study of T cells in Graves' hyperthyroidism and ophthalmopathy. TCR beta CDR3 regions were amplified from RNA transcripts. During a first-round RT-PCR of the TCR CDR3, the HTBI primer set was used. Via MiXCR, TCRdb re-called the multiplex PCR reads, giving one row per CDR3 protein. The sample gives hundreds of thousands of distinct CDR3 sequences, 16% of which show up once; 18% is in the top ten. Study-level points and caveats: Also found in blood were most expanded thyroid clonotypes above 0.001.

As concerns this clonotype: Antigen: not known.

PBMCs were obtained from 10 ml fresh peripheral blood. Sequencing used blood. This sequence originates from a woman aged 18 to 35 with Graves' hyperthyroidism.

This CDR3 is CASSPTGSATNEKLFF. DNA for the CDR3: TGTGCCAGCAGCCCTACAGGGTCAGCAACTAATGAAAAACTGTTTTTT. The rearrangement joins TRBV7-9 to TRBJ1-4, with D possibly matching TRBD1 (6 bases). In germline, CDR1 is SEHNR, CDR2 FQNEAQ (reference sequence). Trimming stripped 5 bases from V and 0 bases from J, with 13 bases between. The CDR3 contains 16 residues.